Listed below are T cell receptor beta chains from one sample, sequenced in a study of CD8+ T cells in alopecia areata. The method was immunoSEQ multiplex PCR; TCRdb's version includes in-frame clones alone and lacks a portion of them. The sample consists of 95,000 to 100,000 clones, approximately 63% of them appearing once. Sequences were derived from CD8+ T cells sorted from blood, sampled around week 55, from a patient treated with tofacitinib. These receptors were obtained from a human donor with alopecia areata. Both conserved end residues are part of each CDR3. D genes are given only for firm matches. Some rows have no size entry. The others give once, few or many, or a class for an expanded clone.

J gene | D gene | V gene | clone size | CDR3 protein | CDR3 DNA
TRBJ2-7 | NA | TRBV5-6 | few | CASSDGTFYEQYF | TGTGCCAGCAGCGACGGGACATTCTACGAGCAGTACTTC
TRBJ2-1 | NA | TRBV11-2 | NA | CASRRPGAGNEQFF | TGTGCCAGCAGGAGACCGGGGGCAGGGAATGAGCAGTTCTTC
TRBJ2-7 | NA | TRBV5-1 | NA | CASSGGASSYEQYF | TGCGCCAGCAGCGGGGGGGCCAGCTCCTACGAGCAGTACTTC
TRBJ1-2 | NA | TRBV30 | once | CAWGTGGVNYGYTF | TGTGCCTGGGGGACTGGCGGAGTTAACTATGGCTACACCTTC
TRBJ2-1 | TRBD2 | TRBV9 | once | CASGRGEQFF | TGTGCCAGCGGGAGGGGTGAGCAGTTCTTC
TRBJ2-2 | NA | TRBV13 | NA | CASSLALGNTGELFF | TGTGCCAGCAGCTTAGCCCTCGGGAACACCGGGGAGCTGTTTTTT
TRBJ1-1 | NA | TRBV19 | NA | CASTLRGRTEAFF | TGTGCCAGTACCCTCCGGGGGCGGACTGAAGCTTTCTTT
TRBJ2-1 | NA | TRBV14 | NA | CASSQDNIWRQFF | TGTGCCAGCAGCCAGGACAATATCTGGAGGCAGTTCTTC
TRBJ1-5 | NA | TRBV5-6 | NA | CASSNRVAQPQHF | TGTGCCAGCAGCAATAGGGTTGCTCAGCCCCAGCATTTT
TRBJ2-1 | TRBD2 | TRBV15 | NA | CATSRDLAGGRNEQFF | TGTGCCACCAGCAGAGATCTAGCGGGGGGGCGGAATGAGCAGTTCTTC
TRBJ2-2 | TRBD1 | TRBV19 | NA | CARPRTGKKKTEMGTGELFF | TGTGCCCGACCTCGGACAGGAAAGAAAAAAACCGAAATGGGAACCGGGGAGCTGTTTTTT
TRBJ1-1 | NA | TRBV19 | NA | CASSIDSDYAEAFF | TGTGCCAGTAGTATTGACAGCGATTACGCTGAAGCTTTCTTT
TRBJ2-7 | NA | TRBV5-1 | NA | CASSLKTNYEQYF | TGCGCCAGCAGCTTGAAAACAAACTACGAGCAGTACTTC
TRBJ2-1 | TRBD1 | TRBV9 | NA | CASSTRDRGDEQFF | TGTGCCAGCAGCACCCGGGACAGGGGTGATGAGCAGTTCTTC
TRBJ2-2 | NA | TRBV9 | once | CASSVVGVGELFF | TGTGCCAGCAGCGTAGTCGGGGTTGGGGAGCTGTTTTTT
TRBJ1-4 | NA | TRBV7-8 | NA | CASSFGLGINEKLFF | TGTGCCAGCAGCTTCGGACTGGGGATTAATGAAAAACTGTTTTTT
TRBJ1-3 | NA | TRBV11-2 | few | CASSSGGFGNTIYF | TGTGCCAGCAGCTCGGGGGGTTTCGGAAACACCATATATTTT
TRBJ2-7 | NA | TRBV7-8 | NA | CASSPPSLRPPEQYF | TGTGCCAGCAGCCCCCCCAGCCTCCGGCCCCCCGAGCAGTACTTC
TRBJ1-6 | NA | TRBV29-1 | few | CSVEEDRGALHF | TGCAGCGTTGAAGAGGACCGGGGGGCCCTCCACTTT
TRBJ2-7 | NA | TRBV25-1 | NA | CASSERTGWGEQYF | TGTGCCAGCAGTGAACGAACAGGATGGGGCGAGCAGTACTTC
TRBJ2-5 | TRBD1 | TRBV6-1 | NA | CATKTGQRKTQYF | TGTGCCACAAAAACGGGACAGAGGAAGACCCAGTACTTC
TRBJ2-5 | NA | TRBV6-5 | NA | CAGRTVQETQYF | TGTGCCGGGAGGACAGTCCAAGAGACCCAGTACTTC
TRBJ2-2 | NA | TRBV6-5 | once | CASSTIGELFF | TGTGCCAGCAGTACCATCGGGGAGCTGTTTTTT
TRBJ2-7 | NA | TRBV6-6 | NA | CASSPDSHEQYF | TGTGCCAGCAGTCCGGACAGCCACGAGCAGTACTTC